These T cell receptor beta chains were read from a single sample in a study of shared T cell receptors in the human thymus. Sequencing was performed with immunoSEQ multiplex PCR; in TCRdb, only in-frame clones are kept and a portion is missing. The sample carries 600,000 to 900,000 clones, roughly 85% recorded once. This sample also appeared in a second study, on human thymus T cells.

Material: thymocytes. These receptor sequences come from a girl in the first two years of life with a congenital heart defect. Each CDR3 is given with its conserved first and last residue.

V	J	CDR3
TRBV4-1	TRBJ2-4	CASSQGIQASGGENIQYF
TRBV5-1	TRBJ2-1	CASSLGEGDRGRNEQFF
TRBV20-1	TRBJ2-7	CSAGDSYEQYF
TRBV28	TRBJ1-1	CASVGAGEGTEAFF
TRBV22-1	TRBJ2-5	CPGLSTGLLQETQYF
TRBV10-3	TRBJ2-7	CAISPGSYEQYF
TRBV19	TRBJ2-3	CASSIGGPSTDTQYF
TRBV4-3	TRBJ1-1	CASSQDCRVRVMNTEAFF
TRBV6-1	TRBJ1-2	CALSTGVCGYTF
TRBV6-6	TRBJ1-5	CASSPYPGQGNEPQHF
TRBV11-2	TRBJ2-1	CASSLAWGTEDYNEQFF
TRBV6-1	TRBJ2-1	CASSEAGYMLRLRVGSYNEQFF
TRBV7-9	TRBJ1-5	CASSLRAGEPQHF
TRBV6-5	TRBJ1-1	CASSYKTGPFSEAFF
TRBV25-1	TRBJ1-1	CASSAGQGETEAFF
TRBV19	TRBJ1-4	CASQKTTPGDEKLFF
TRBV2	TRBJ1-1	CASSEKGAISRGTEAFF
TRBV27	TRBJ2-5	CASSPSQRETQYF
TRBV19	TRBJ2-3	CASSNGLAGAYF
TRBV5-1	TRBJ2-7	CASSFTPSSYEQYF
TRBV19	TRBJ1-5	CASSGLERNQPQHF
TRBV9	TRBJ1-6	CASSRNSSPLHF
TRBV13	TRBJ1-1	CASSIRTGNTEAFF
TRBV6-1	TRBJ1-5	CASSEYGTGSGQPQHF
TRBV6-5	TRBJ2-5	CASSSPTLLQETQYF
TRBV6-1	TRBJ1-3	CASSGGIQGSGNTIYF
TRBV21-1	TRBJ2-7	CASSKYYLYEQYF
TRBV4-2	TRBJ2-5	CASSQDPRQEETQYF
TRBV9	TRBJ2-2	CASSPSSLAANTGELFF
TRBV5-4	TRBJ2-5	CASSPGGPGETQYF
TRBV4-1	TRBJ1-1	CASSQEPGVTEAFF